This T cell receptor (beta chain) was captured in a study of shared clonotypes between healthy human individuals. Study-level findings and limits: Genetic and exposure-history diversity was limited by the few donors.

For this clone: The antigen remains unidentified.

The length of the CDR3 is 15 residues. The germline V gene has CDR1 GTSNPN and CDR2 SVGIG (reference sequence). Trimming stripped 0 bases from V and 5 bases from J, with 17 bases between. The genomic DNA of each subset was split evenly across several immunoSEQ plates. Generated by immunoSEQ multiplex PCR, the TCRdb table keeps only in-frame clones and is missing some. Seen here are more than 400,000 clones, around 96% observed once, and the top ten hold around 0.066%. The V call is TRBV30, the J call TRBJ2-7, with unresolved D. Source material: naive CD4+ T cells sorted from blood. Stated subset: CD45RA+ positively selected. This clonotype originated in a woman between 25 and 40 years old in good health. As DNA, the CDR3 is TGTGCCTGGAGTGTACTTTGGCCCCTCGATCACGAGCAGTACTTC. As protein: CAWSVLWPLDHEQYF.